This is a list of T cell receptor beta chains from one sample in a study of blood T cells in healthy people across ages. TCRdb reprocessed the 5' RACE reads via MiXCR and lists one record per CDR3 protein. The sample has approximately 850,000 distinct CDR3 sequences; roughly 60% are singletons. Sequencing input: blood. The receptors shown here come from a man in his thirties or forties in good health. Both conserved end residues are part of each CDR3. The D gene is left open where the match is weak. A row's size may be missing; if present it is once, few, many or a size class.

d_call: -
clone_size: -
v_call: TRBV12-3/TRBV12-4
j_call: TRBJ2-1
cdr3_aa: CASSFEGTGRSSYNEQFF
cdr3_nt: TGTGCCAGCAGTTTTGAGGGAACCGGTAGAAGCTCCTACAATGAGCAGTTCTTC

d_call: -
clone_size: -
v_call: TRBV7-2
j_call: TRBJ2-7
cdr3_aa: CASSLAGSRGYEQYF
cdr3_nt: TGTGCCAGCAGCTTAGCTGGGTCGCGAGGTTACGAGCAGTACTTC

d_call: -
clone_size: -
v_call: TRBV20-1
j_call: TRBJ2-1
cdr3_aa: CSAPNGEATYNEQFF
cdr3_nt: TGCAGTGCTCCGAATGGCGAGGCTACCTACAATGAGCAGTTCTTC

d_call: TRBD2
clone_size: -
v_call: TRBV20-1
j_call: TRBJ2-7
cdr3_aa: CSARDRLAGRFYEQYF
cdr3_nt: TGCAGTGCTAGAGATCGGCTAGCGGGCCGTTTCTACGAGCAGTACTTC

d_call: -
clone_size: -
v_call: TRBV9
j_call: TRBJ2-3
cdr3_aa: CASSVGGPGTDTQYF
cdr3_nt: TGTGCCAGCAGCGTAGGCGGGCCGGGCACAGATACGCAGTATTTT

d_call: TRBD2
clone_size: few
v_call: TRBV7-2
j_call: TRBJ2-7
cdr3_aa: CASSVTSGGDYEQYF
cdr3_nt: TGTGCCAGCAGCGTCACTAGCGGGGGGGACTACGAGCAGTACTTC

d_call: -
clone_size: -
v_call: TRBV15
j_call: TRBJ2-7
cdr3_aa: CATSRDRGRDEQYF
cdr3_nt: TGTGCCACCAGCAGAGATAGGGGCAGGGACGAGCAGTACTTC

d_call: -
clone_size: -
v_call: TRBV20-1
j_call: TRBJ2-5
cdr3_aa: CSADTGQETQYF
cdr3_nt: TGCAGTGCTGACACCGGCCAAGAGACCCAGTACTTC

d_call: TRBD1
clone_size: few
v_call: TRBV3-1
j_call: TRBJ1-1
cdr3_aa: CASSQDRGGSEAFF
cdr3_nt: TGTGCCAGCAGCCAAGACAGGGGGGGCTCTGAAGCTTTCTTT

d_call: TRBD2
clone_size: -
v_call: TRBV7-9
j_call: TRBJ2-7
cdr3_aa: CASSLESAGGFSYEQYF
cdr3_nt: TGTGCCAGCAGCCTAGAGTCAGCGGGAGGTTTCTCCTACGAGCAGTACTTC

d_call: -
clone_size: -
v_call: TRBV7-2
j_call: TRBJ1-2
cdr3_aa: CASSPTLYGYTF
cdr3_nt: TGTGCCAGCAGCCCGACTCTCTATGGCTACACCTTC

d_call: -
clone_size: -
v_call: TRBV12-3/TRBV12-4
j_call: TRBJ1-2
cdr3_aa: CASSAPSDPGYTF
cdr3_nt: TGTGCCAGCAGCGCTCCCTCCGATCCCGGCTACACCTTC

d_call: TRBD1
clone_size: -
v_call: TRBV7-2
j_call: TRBJ2-7
cdr3_aa: CASSLIGQGYYEQYF
cdr3_nt: TGTGCCAGCAGCTTAATTGGACAGGGATACTACGAGCAGTACTTC

d_call: TRBD2
clone_size: once
v_call: TRBV29-1
j_call: TRBJ2-1
cdr3_aa: CSAGLAGSNGFNEQFF
cdr3_nt: TGCAGCGCAGGACTAGCGGGAAGTAACGGATTCAATGAGCAGTTCTTC

d_call: -
clone_size: many
v_call: TRBV29-1
j_call: TRBJ1-4
cdr3_aa: CSVHTGAGEKLFF
cdr3_nt: TGCAGCGTTCATACTGGGGCGGGCGAAAAACTGTTTTTT

d_call: -
clone_size: few
v_call: TRBV5-1
j_call: TRBJ2-1
cdr3_aa: CASSWGVGANEQFF
cdr3_nt: TGCGCCAGCAGCTGGGGAGTGGGGGCGAATGAGCAGTTCTTC

d_call: TRBD2
clone_size: once
v_call: TRBV7-2
j_call: TRBJ2-3
cdr3_aa: CASSLASGRDTDTQYF
cdr3_nt: TGTGCCAGCAGCTTAGCAAGCGGGAGGGACACAGATACGCAGTATTTT

d_call: -
clone_size: few
v_call: TRBV5-1
j_call: TRBJ2-5
cdr3_aa: CASSHTGETQYF
cdr3_nt: TGCGCCAGCAGCCATACAGGGGAGACCCAGTACTTC

d_call: -
clone_size: -
v_call: TRBV5-1
j_call: TRBJ2-5
cdr3_aa: CASSTDSAGEQYF
cdr3_nt: TGCGCCAGCAGCACGGACTCCGCTGGTGAGCAGTACTTC

d_call: TRBD2
clone_size: few
v_call: TRBV6-6
j_call: TRBJ2-1
cdr3_aa: CASSRTSSGSYNEQFF
cdr3_nt: TGTGCCAGCAGCCGAACCTCTAGCGGGTCCTACAATGAGCAGTTCTTC

d_call: TRBD1
clone_size: few
v_call: TRBV28
j_call: TRBJ2-3
cdr3_aa: CASSFTDRADTQYF
cdr3_nt: TGTGCCAGCAGTTTTACCGACAGGGCAGATACGCAGTATTTT

d_call: TRBD1
clone_size: -
v_call: TRBV6-6
j_call: TRBJ2-3
cdr3_aa: CASWGDRITDTQYF
cdr3_nt: TGTGCCAGCTGGGGGGACAGGATTACAGATACGCAGTATTTT

d_call: -
clone_size: -
v_call: TRBV6-6
j_call: TRBJ2-5
cdr3_aa: CASTPLRGPQETQYF
cdr3_nt: TGTGCCAGCACGCCGTTGAGAGGCCCACAAGAGACCCAGTACTTC

d_call: -
clone_size: few
v_call: TRBV11-1
j_call: TRBJ2-7
cdr3_aa: CASSVQGQGPYEQYF
cdr3_nt: TGTGCCAGCAGCGTACAGGGTCAAGGCCCCTACGAGCAGTACTTC

d_call: TRBD2
clone_size: -
v_call: TRBV4-2
j_call: TRBJ2-5
cdr3_aa: CASSQRGDGSTQYF
cdr3_nt: TGTGCCAGCAGCCAGCGGGGGGACGGGTCGACCCAGTACTTC

d_call: -
clone_size: -
v_call: TRBV5-6
j_call: TRBJ1-5
cdr3_aa: CASSFQGIDQPQHF
cdr3_nt: TGTGCCAGCAGCTTCCAGGGAATCGATCAGCCCCAGCATTTT

d_call: -
clone_size: few
v_call: TRBV29-1
j_call: TRBJ2-5
cdr3_aa: CSVGRQLQETQYF
cdr3_nt: TGCAGCGTCGGAAGGCAGTTACAAGAGACCCAGTACTTC

d_call: -
clone_size: -
v_call: TRBV7-2
j_call: TRBJ1-4
cdr3_aa: CASSLGGGSTKLFF
cdr3_nt: TGTGCCAGCAGCTTAGGGGGGGGGAGCACAAAACTGTTTTTT

d_call: -
clone_size: -
v_call: TRBV12-3/TRBV12-4
j_call: TRBJ1-1
cdr3_aa: CASSLSKGGEAFF
cdr3_nt: TGTGCCAGCAGTTTAAGTAAGGGAGGTGAAGCTTTCTTT

d_call: -
clone_size: -
v_call: TRBV30
j_call: TRBJ2-1
cdr3_aa: CAWSESGQQFF
cdr3_nt: TGTGCCTGGAGTGAATCAGGGCAACAGTTCTTC

d_call: -
clone_size: few
v_call: TRBV13
j_call: TRBJ2-1
cdr3_aa: CASSWRVGAGDNEQFF
cdr3_nt: TGTGCCAGCAGCTGGCGGGTGGGGGCGGGGGACAATGAGCAGTTCTTC

d_call: -
clone_size: -
v_call: TRBV29-1
j_call: TRBJ1-3
cdr3_aa: CSATNSGAIYF
cdr3_nt: TGCAGCGCAACTAATTCGGGGGCCATATATTTT

d_call: -
clone_size: -
v_call: TRBV7-2
j_call: TRBJ1-2
cdr3_aa: CASSSGMGGYGYTF
cdr3_nt: TGTGCCAGCAGCTCAGGGATGGGGGGTTATGGCTACACCTTC

d_call: TRBD1
clone_size: few
v_call: TRBV13
j_call: TRBJ2-7
cdr3_aa: CASSPPGQGNKRYEQYF
cdr3_nt: TGTGCCAGCAGCCCTCCGGGACAGGGGAACAAGAGATACGAGCAGTACTTC

d_call: -
clone_size: once
v_call: TRBV7-2
j_call: TRBJ2-1
cdr3_aa: CASSLKLLQGGDEQFF
cdr3_nt: TGTGCCAGCAGCCTCAAGCTTCTTCAGGGTGGGGATGAGCAGTTCTTC

d_call: -
clone_size: -
v_call: TRBV7-2
j_call: TRBJ2-1
cdr3_aa: CASSDSAAGNEQFF
cdr3_nt: TGTGCCAGCAGCGACTCAGCGGCGGGCAATGAGCAGTTCTTC

d_call: -
clone_size: -
v_call: TRBV18
j_call: TRBJ1-2
cdr3_aa: CASSPSGVAYGYTF
cdr3_nt: TGTGCCAGCTCACCATCAGGTGTCGCATATGGCTACACCTTC

d_call: TRBD2
clone_size: -
v_call: TRBV7-2
j_call: TRBJ2-1
cdr3_aa: CASSLVAERGRLNEQFF
cdr3_nt: TGTGCCAGCAGCTTAGTTGCCGAGCGGGGCCGGCTCAATGAGCAGTTCTTC

d_call: -
clone_size: few
v_call: TRBV14
j_call: TRBJ2-1
cdr3_aa: CASSQARAPERNNEQFF
cdr3_nt: TGTGCCAGCAGCCAAGCCCGGGCACCCGAGCGGAACAATGAGCAGTTCTTC

d_call: -
clone_size: few
v_call: TRBV7-3
j_call: TRBJ2-1
cdr3_aa: CASSLGPTNEQFF
cdr3_nt: TGTGCCAGCAGCTTAGGTCCCACAAATGAGCAGTTCTTC

d_call: -
clone_size: few
v_call: TRBV2
j_call: TRBJ2-6
cdr3_aa: CASRPGAAGANVLTF
cdr3_nt: TGTGCCAGCAGGCCGGGTGCAGCTGGGGCCAACGTCCTGACTTTC

d_call: -
clone_size: -
v_call: TRBV20-1
j_call: TRBJ2-5
cdr3_aa: CSAPEIQGRETQYF
cdr3_nt: TGCAGTGCTCCCGAGATCCAAGGGAGGGAGACCCAGTACTTC

d_call: -
clone_size: few
v_call: TRBV28
j_call: TRBJ2-7
cdr3_aa: CASSYAGQVYEQYF
cdr3_nt: TGTGCCAGCAGTTACGCGGGACAAGTCTACGAGCAGTACTTC

d_call: TRBD1
clone_size: few
v_call: TRBV5-1
j_call: TRBJ2-6
cdr3_aa: CASSYGQGSGANVLTF
cdr3_nt: TGCGCCAGCAGCTATGGACAGGGCTCTGGGGCCAACGTCCTGACTTTC

d_call: -
clone_size: once
v_call: TRBV29-1
j_call: TRBJ1-2
cdr3_aa: CSVEGPDGGYGYTF
cdr3_nt: TGCAGCGTTGAAGGTCCGGACGGGGGCTATGGCTACACCTTC

d_call: -
clone_size: -
v_call: TRBV13
j_call: TRBJ2-4
cdr3_aa: CASSHKGLGNIQYF
cdr3_nt: TGTGCCAGCAGCCACAAGGGGCTCGGAAACATTCAGTACTTC

d_call: TRBD1
clone_size: few
v_call: TRBV7-2
j_call: TRBJ2-7
cdr3_aa: CASSHNRGFYEQYF
cdr3_nt: TGTGCCAGCAGCCACAACAGGGGCTTCTACGAGCAGTACTTC

d_call: -
clone_size: -
v_call: TRBV3-1
j_call: TRBJ2-5
cdr3_aa: CASSYGTPSGETQYF
cdr3_nt: TGTGCCAGCAGCTACGGGACTCCCAGTGGGGAGACCCAGTACTTC

d_call: TRBD1
clone_size: -
v_call: TRBV7-2
j_call: TRBJ2-3
cdr3_aa: CASSHQFPGQGYTDTQYF
cdr3_nt: TGTGCCAGCAGCCACCAATTCCCGGGACAGGGTTACACAGATACGCAGTATTTT

d_call: -
clone_size: -
v_call: TRBV29-1
j_call: TRBJ2-7
cdr3_aa: CSVGGAQGYEQYF
cdr3_nt: TGCAGCGTTGGGGGGGCTCAAGGCTACGAGCAGTACTTC

d_call: -
clone_size: -
v_call: TRBV10-3
j_call: TRBJ2-1
cdr3_aa: CAISEGREQFF
cdr3_nt: TGTGCCATCAGTGAGGGACGCGAGCAGTTCTTC

d_call: TRBD2
clone_size: -
v_call: TRBV12-3/TRBV12-4
j_call: TRBJ2-7
cdr3_aa: CASSAGTSGYEQYF
cdr3_nt: TGTGCCAGCAGCGCCGGGACTAGCGGGTACGAGCAGTACTTC

d_call: TRBD1
clone_size: -
v_call: TRBV13
j_call: TRBJ2-5
cdr3_aa: CASSPSTGAPGRTQYF
cdr3_nt: TGTGCCAGCAGCCCTAGTACAGGGGCCCCCGGCAGGACCCAGTACTTC